This record concerns one T cell receptor beta chain sequence. Under the authors' procedure: Cell counts per sample came from amplifying reference gene primers. Data came from immunoSEQ multiplex PCR; TCRdb stores just in-frame clones and leaves some out. V, J and clone size reflect that table, while D and trimming were determined from the DNA. Altogether approximately 200,000 clones are present, approximately 80% being singletons, with the ten largest covering around 7.8%. The data belong to a study of blood T cell repertoires in COVID-19. Whole-study context: The United States, Italy and Spain supplied acute and convalescent COVID-19 samples. PBMCs, B-cell-depleted T cells, or T cells were the source of the cDNA or gDNA that made up the material.

Recruited during active infection, patients (from Seattle) were subsequently followed longitudinally. With V trimmed by 7 bases and J by 0 bases, 13 bases remained unmatched. Germline CDR1 and CDR2: MNHEY and SMNVEV (reference sequence). The CDR3 contains 17 residues. The material sequenced was peripheral blood. The chain joins TRBV27 to TRBJ2-7, with 9 bases matching TRBD2. This receptor was taken from a woman aged 80 or over with COVID-19, enrolled during active disease. Here the CDR3 DNA reads TGTGCCAGCACCCCCACAGCTAGCGGGATGAGCTCCTACGAGCAGTACTTC. This codes for CASTPTASGMSSYEQYF.